The rows below give T cell receptor beta chains drawn from one sample of a study of shared clonotypes between healthy human individuals. Clones were read by immunoSEQ multiplex PCR, and TCRdb kept only the in-frame ones, dropping some. The sample holds about 2 million clones, approximately 94% seen once. Sequenced input: naive CD8+ T cells sorted from blood. Receptors were obtained from a man aged 18 to 35 in good health. CDR3s include the opening cysteine and the closing phenylalanine or tryptophan. The D gene is left open where the match is weak. Size tells how often a clone was seen (once, few, many) or the class of an expanded clone, and some rows leave it out.

j_call	d_call	v_call	clone_size	cdr3_nt	cdr3_aa
TRBJ2-7	NA	TRBV13	once	TGTGCCAGCAGCGACCGCTCCAGCTACGAGCAGTACTTC	CASSDRSSYEQYF
TRBJ1-1	TRBD1	TRBV4-1	NA	TGCGCCAGCAGCCAAAGGACAGGGGTGAACACTGAAGCTTTCTTT	CASSQRTGVNTEAFF
TRBJ2-1	NA	TRBV5-4	NA	TGTGCCAGCAGCACTGGCTACAATGAGCAGTTCTTC	CASSTGYNEQFF
TRBJ1-2	NA	TRBV4-1	NA	TGCGCCAGCAGCCAAGACTATGGCTACACCTTC	CASSQDYGYTF
TRBJ2-2	TRBD2	TRBV4-3	NA	TGCGCCAGCAGCCAAGATCGAAAGACGGGAGGTGGTTCAGGGGAGCTGTTTTTT	CASSQDRKTGGGSGELFF
TRBJ2-7	NA	TRBV6-1	NA	TGTGCCAGCAGTGGATACGAGCAGTACTTC	CASSGYEQYF
TRBJ2-2	TRBD1	TRBV6-5	once	TGTGCCAGCAGTTCCTCGGGACAGGGGACCGGGGAGCTGTTTTTT	CASSSSGQGTGELFF
TRBJ1-2	NA	TRBV5-8	NA	TGTGCCAGCAGCAGCGAGGTCGGGTCCCTTGACTACACCTTC	CASSSEVGSLDYTF
TRBJ1-2	NA	TRBV10-3	NA	TGTGCCATCAGAACGGCAGGGGAGGGTTATGGCTACACCTTC	CAIRTAGEGYGYTF
TRBJ2-7	NA	TRBV27	NA	TGTGCCAGCAGTTTATCACCCCCACAGGGGGGGTCCTACGAGCAGTACTTC	CASSLSPPQGGSYEQYF
TRBJ1-2	NA	TRBV5-1	NA	TGCGCCAGCAGCTTGCTCGGGGGGAACTATGGCTACACCTTC	CASSLLGGNYGYTF
TRBJ1-1	TRBD1	TRBV28	NA	TGTGCCAGCAGCTCTGGACAGGAGGGAACCAGTGAAGCTTTCTTT	CASSSGQEGTSEAFF
TRBJ2-3	NA	TRBV2	NA	TGTGCAAGAGACTCGACCACAGATACGCAGTATTTT	CARDSTTDTQYF
TRBJ2-5	NA	TRBV7-2	NA	TGTGCCAGCAGCTTTGGGGCACAACTCCAAGAGACCCAGTACTTC	CASSFGAQLQETQYF
TRBJ2-3	TRBD2	TRBV29-1	NA	TGCAGCGTTGAAGATCTAGCGGGCAGCACAGATACGCAGTATTTT	CSVEDLAGSTDTQYF
TRBJ2-1	NA	TRBV27	NA	TGTGCCAGCAGGCCGACAAGCTCCTACAATGAGCAGTTCTTC	CASRPTSSYNEQFF
TRBJ2-6	TRBD1	TRBV7-2	NA	TGTGCCAGCAGCGGAGACAGGGGGACTGGGGCCAACGTCCTGACTTTC	CASSGDRGTGANVLTF
TRBJ2-7	TRBD1	TRBV7-4	NA	TGTGCCAGCAGCCAGCTGCTGGGACAGTCCTACGAGCAGTACTTC	CASSQLLGQSYEQYF
TRBJ2-7	NA	TRBV7-2	NA	TGTGCCAGCAGCTTAGTTCTAGGGCAGTCCTACGAGCAGTACTTC	CASSLVLGQSYEQYF
TRBJ2-7	TRBD1	TRBV4-3	NA	TGCGCCAGCAGCCAAGATGGATTACAGGGGGGTCACGAGCAGTACTTC	CASSQDGLQGGHEQYF
TRBJ2-3	TRBD2	TRBV5-4	NA	TGTGCCAGCAGCTTGGAGGGACTACTTTCAGATACGCAGTATTTT	CASSLEGLLSDTQYF
TRBJ2-3	TRBD2	TRBV11-2	NA	TGTGCCAGCAGCTCCAGAGCCGGGACTAGCGTCACAGATACGCAGTATTTT	CASSSRAGTSVTDTQYF
TRBJ2-7	NA	TRBV27	NA	TGTGCCAGCGGTCCTACGGGCCCCTACGAGCAGTACTTC	CASGPTGPYEQYF
TRBJ2-1	TRBD2	TRBV2	NA	TGTGCCAGCAGTGAGGGACTAGCCCAAGAGCAGTTCTTC	CASSEGLAQEQFF
TRBJ2-7	NA	TRBV7-2	NA	TGTGCCAGCAGCTCAACGGGTTACGAGCAGTACTTC	CASSSTGYEQYF
TRBJ2-1	TRBD2	TRBV4-1	NA	TGCGCCAGCAGCCCCGGGGGAGCGGGAGTTTTCCTTGAGCAGTTCTTC	CASSPGGAGVFLEQFF
TRBJ2-3	NA	TRBV11-2	NA	TGTGCCAGCAGCCCGGACCGCGGGTGGACAGATACGCAGTATTTT	CASSPDRGWTDTQYF
TRBJ2-1	TRBD2	TRBV14	NA	TGTGCCAGCAGCCATCTGGTCGTCCTAGCGGGCTACAATGAGCAGTTCTTC	CASSHLVVLAGYNEQFF
TRBJ1-3	TRBD1	TRBV27	NA	TGTGCCAGCAGGGGAGTGGGACAGGCTGGAAACACCATATATTTT	CASRGVGQAGNTIYF
TRBJ2-1	NA	TRBV9	NA	TGTGCCAGCAGCGTAGGAGGAGGCTACAATGAGCAGTTCTTC	CASSVGGGYNEQFF
TRBJ1-4	NA	TRBV9	NA	TGTGCCAGCAGCGTGGGGGCTGGTGAAAAACTGTTTTTT	CASSVGAGEKLFF
TRBJ2-3	NA	TRBV6-5	NA	TGTGCCAGCAGTCCAGGGACAGATACGCAGTATTTT	CASSPGTDTQYF
TRBJ2-7	NA	TRBV5-6	NA	TGTGCCAGCAGCTTCCGGCAGAAAAGCTACGAGCAGTACTTC	CASSFRQKSYEQYF
TRBJ1-1	NA	TRBV7-8	NA	TGTGCCAGCAGCTTAGCGAGCGGGGCCCATGAAGCTTTCTTT	CASSLASGAHEAFF
TRBJ1-2	TRBD1	TRBV7-9	NA	TGTGCCAGCAGCTTCCCGCGGGGACAGGGGGCGGGGTATGGCTACACCTTC	CASSFPRGQGAGYGYTF
TRBJ2-7	NA	TRBV6-6	NA	TGTGCCAGCACTGTCGGAGAGTATTACGAGCAGTACTTC	CASTVGEYYEQYF
TRBJ1-2	NA	TRBV6-5	NA	TGTGCCAGCAGTTCCCAGGGGTTGTGGTATGGCTACACCTTC	CASSSQGLWYGYTF
TRBJ2-5	NA	TRBV9	once	TGTGCCAGCAGCGTAATGGGGGGACTTCAAGAGACCCAGTACTTC	CASSVMGGLQETQYF
TRBJ2-2	TRBD1	TRBV28	NA	TGTGCCAGCAGCCCAGCCAGGGGGAGCACCGGGGAGCTGTTTTTT	CASSPARGSTGELFF
TRBJ2-7	NA	TRBV15	NA	TGTGCCACCAGCAGAGATCTAGGCCTTGGTAACGAGCAGTACTTC	CATSRDLGLGNEQYF
TRBJ2-7	TRBD1	TRBV7-9	NA	TGTGCCAGCAGCCCTGGACAGGGGGTTTTGAACGAGCAGTACTTC	CASSPGQGVLNEQYF
TRBJ2-7	NA	TRBV30	NA	TGTGCCTGGAGTATGGGAAACCCCTCCTACGAGCAGTACTTC	CAWSMGNPSYEQYF